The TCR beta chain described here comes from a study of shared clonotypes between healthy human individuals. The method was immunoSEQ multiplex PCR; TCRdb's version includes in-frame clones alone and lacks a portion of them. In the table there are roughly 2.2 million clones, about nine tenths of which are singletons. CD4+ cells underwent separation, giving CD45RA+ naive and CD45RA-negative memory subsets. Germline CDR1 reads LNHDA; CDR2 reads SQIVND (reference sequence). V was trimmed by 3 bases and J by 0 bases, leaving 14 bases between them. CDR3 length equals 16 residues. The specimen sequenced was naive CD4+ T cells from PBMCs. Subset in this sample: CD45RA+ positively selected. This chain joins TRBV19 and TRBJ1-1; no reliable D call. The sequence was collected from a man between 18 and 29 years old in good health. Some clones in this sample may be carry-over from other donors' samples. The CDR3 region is CASSIRAGRMNTEAFF. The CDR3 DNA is TGTGCCAGTAGTATTAGAGCAGGCCGAATGAACACTGAAGCTTTCTTT.